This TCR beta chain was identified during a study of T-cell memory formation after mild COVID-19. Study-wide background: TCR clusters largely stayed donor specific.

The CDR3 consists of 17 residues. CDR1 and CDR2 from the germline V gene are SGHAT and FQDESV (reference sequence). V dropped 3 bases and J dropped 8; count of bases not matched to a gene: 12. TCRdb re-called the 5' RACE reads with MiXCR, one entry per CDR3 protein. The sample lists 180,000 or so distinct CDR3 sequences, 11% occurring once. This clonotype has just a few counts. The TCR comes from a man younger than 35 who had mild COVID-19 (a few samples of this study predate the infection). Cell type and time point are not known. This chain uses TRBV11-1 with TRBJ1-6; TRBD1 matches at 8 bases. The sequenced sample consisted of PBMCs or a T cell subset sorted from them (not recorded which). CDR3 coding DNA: TGTGCCAGCAGCTTCGGACAGGGAGGATGGCGGGATTCACCCCTCCACTTT. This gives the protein CASSFGQGGWRDSPLHF.